The 29 T cell receptor beta chains reported below all come from one sample, sequenced in a study of shared clonotypes between healthy human individuals. Naive CD8 cells comprised CD45RO-negative, CCR7-positively selected cells, excluding terminally differentiated effector memory CD45RA+ cells. The method was immunoSEQ multiplex PCR; TCRdb's version includes in-frame clones alone and lacks a portion of them. The table shows about 2.1 million clones, with 85% to 95% occurring only once. Sequenced input: naive CD8+ T cells from PBMCs. These receptors all stem from a man younger than 35 in good health. Some clones in this sample may be carry-over from other donors' samples.

The chain links TRBV6-5 to TRBJ2-3, with 8 bases fitting TRBD2. The V segment lost 4 bases and the J segment 2 bases; nucleotides outside the gene matches: 8. The germline V gene has CDR1 MNHEY and CDR2 SVGAGI. This CDR3 is 16 amino acids long. The CDR3 sequence: CASSSTTSAVTDTQYF. In DNA form, the CDR3 reads TGTGCCAGCAGTTCCACGACTAGCGCAGTCACAGATACGCAGTATTTT.

There are a few counts of this clone. The chain has TRBV7-8 and TRBJ2-1; no clear D gene. V lost 4 bases and J 9 bases, leaving 10 bases between the germline ends. Germline V lookup: CDR1 SGHVS, CDR2 FQNEAQ. CDR3 length: 12 amino acids. The CDR3 nucleotides are TGTGCCAGCAGCTCCTCTTTACGTGAGCAGTTCTTC. Residues: CASSSSLREQFF.

This clone was counted once. This chain links TRBV5-6 with TRBJ1-4, with D unresolved. V was cut by 0 bases and J by 6 bases, with 12 bases left in between. Germline V lookup: CDR1 SGHDT, CDR2 YYEEEE. CDR3 length: 15 residues. CDR3 coding DNA: TGTGCCAGCAGCTTGGCCACGGGATTGGATGAAAAACTGTTTTTT. It specifies CASSLATGLDEKLFF.

Note on this clone: Different DNA sequences within this sample yield the same CDR3. The chain combines TRBV5-1 with TRBJ2-7; the match to TRBD1 covers 11 bases. The length of the CDR3 is 14 residues. The V gene's germline CDR1 is SGHRS and CDR2 YFSETQ. J gave up 2 bases and V 3 bases, and 1 base lay outside the gene matches. The CDR3 bases are TGCGCCAGCAGCTCGGGACAGGGGGCCTACGAGCAGTACTTC. Encoded protein: CASSSGQGAYEQYF.

V usage is TRBV4-1 and J usage is TRBJ2-7; 8 bases map to TRBD2. Trimming cost V 3 bases and J 1 base; bases outside gene matches: 11. The CDR3 loop spans 17 amino acids. CDR1 MGHRA and CDR2 YSYEKL come from the germline V gene. CDR3 DNA sequence: TGCGCCAGCAGCCAGGGAGCGGGAGCGCCTGGGTCCTACGAGCAGTACTTC. It translates to CASSQGAGAPGSYEQYF.

The rearrangement uses TRBV27 and TRBJ2-1; D possibly uses TRBD1 or TRBD2 (5 bases each). V gave up 3 bases and J gave up 4 bases, with 13 bases separating them. The V gene's germline CDR1 is MNHEY and CDR2 SMNVEV (reference sequence). CDR3 length: 15 residues. For the CDR3, the DNA is TGTGCCAGCAGTTTTGCCGGGGCGCCTTACAATGAGCAGTTCTTC. Protein: CASSFAGAPYNEQFF.

The V and J genes are TRBV5-1 and TRBJ2-5; D unclear. The CDR3 length is 13 residues. The V end lost 4 bases, the J end lost 4 bases, and 11 bases lay between the germline ends. Germline loops: CDR1 SGHRS, CDR2 YFSETQ. CDR3 residues: CASSPSFGETQYF. CDR3 in DNA: TGCGCCAGCAGCCCAAGCTTTGGAGAGACCCAGTACTTC.

The chain employs TRBV27 and TRBJ2-7, with 7 bases identical to TRBD2. The CDR3 sequence is 14 residues long. V lost 4 bases, J lost 1 base, and 4 bases stayed unmatched. Germline CDR1 MNHEY, CDR2 SMNVEV (reference sequence). The CDR3 sequence is CASSSKRESYEQYF. The DNA of the CDR3 is TGTGCCAGCAGTTCCAAGCGGGAATCCTACGAGCAGTACTTC.

The chain links TRBV14 to TRBJ1-1; D is undetermined. Germline V CDR1 and CDR2: SGHDN, FVKESK. Trimming stripped 4 bases from V and 0 bases from J, with 12 bases between. The CDR3 loop spans 15 amino acids. The CDR3 nucleotides read TGTGCCAGCAGCCCCGGGAGTCTTATGAACACTGAAGCTTTCTTT. This translates into CASSPGSLMNTEAFF.

This rearrangement joins TRBV7-3 to TRBJ2-3; 10 nucleotides match TRBD2. Trimming removed 4 bases from V and 0 bases from J; junction bases left unmatched: 7. CDR1 is SGHTA, CDR2 FQGTGA, per germline. The CDR3 loop spans 17 amino acids. In nucleotides, the CDR3 is TGTGCCAGCAGCTCCAGACTAGCGGGCGCTAGCACAGATACGCAGTATTTT. This gives the protein CASSSRLAGASTDTQYF.

The rearrangement uses TRBV5-1 and TRBJ1-1; no clear D gene. Germline CDR1 and CDR2: SGHRS and YFSETQ. The CDR3 is 16 amino acids. V shed 3 bases and J shed 1 base, with 16 bases lying between them. CDR3 in amino acids: CASSSGVKVENTEAFF. Written as DNA, the CDR3 is TGCGCCAGCAGCTCCGGGGTCAAGGTCGAGAACACTGAAGCTTTCTTT. Full variable domain (outside the CDR3, taken from reference TRBV5-1 and TRBJ1-1): KAGVTQTPRYLIKTRGQQVTLSCSPISGHRSVSWYQQTPGQGLQFLFEYFSETQRNKGNFPGRFSGRQFSNSRSEMNVSTLELGDSALYLCASSSGVKVENTEAFFGQGTRLTVV.

This rearrangement joins TRBV30 to TRBJ2-7; D is possibly TRBD1 (6 bases). V lost 7 bases, J lost 3 bases, and 13 bases lay in between. The CDR3 is made up of 12 amino acids. Germline CDR1 GTSNPN, CDR2 SVGIG (reference sequence). CDR3 region: CAYRGNSYEQYF. CDR3 in DNA: TGTGCCTATAGGGGGAACAGCTACGAGCAGTACTTC.

The V gene is TRBV5-1, the J gene TRBJ2-3; no clear D. The length of the CDR3 is 16 residues. Germline CDR1 and CDR2: SGHRS and YFSETQ. Trimming cost V 1 base and J 0 bases, with 12 bases left between them. The CDR3 reads CASSLHARSSTDTQYF. For the CDR3, the DNA is TGCGCCAGCAGCTTGCACGCCCGTTCTAGCACAGATACGCAGTATTTT. The full variable domain, with the rest looked up from reference TRBV5-1 and TRBJ2-3, is KAGVTQTPRYLIKTRGQQVTLSCSPISGHRSVSWYQQTPGQGLQFLFEYFSETQRNKGNFPGRFSGRQFSNSRSEMNVSTLELGDSALYLCASSLHARSSTDTQYFGPGTRLTVL.

This chain connects TRBV27 to TRBJ1-2; possible D gene TRBD1, 6 bases. V was clipped by 0 bases and J by 2 bases, with 16 bases between them. The CDR3 covers 17 residues. The germline V gene encodes CDR1 MNHEY and CDR2 SMNVEV (reference sequence). DNA for the CDR3: TGTGCCAGCAGTTTATCTGGCAGGGGTATGGGGAACTATGGCTACACCTTC. Translation: CASSLSGRGMGNYGYTF.

This clone occurred once. The chain employs TRBV7-9 and TRBJ1-1; D remains ambiguous. CDR1 is SEHNR, CDR2 FQNEAQ, per germline (reference sequence). The germline V and J ends were trimmed by 3 bases and 3 bases, with 11 bases remaining between them. There are 14 residues in the CDR3. The CDR3 DNA reads as TGTGCCAGCAGCTTTCCGACGGGAGACACTGAAGCTTTCTTT. Protein: CASSFPTGDTEAFF.

This clone occurred once. The rearrangement uses TRBV6-5 and TRBJ2-3; TRBD1 or TRBD2 may be the D gene (5 bases each). The CDR3 runs 15 residues. Germline V gene data show CDR1 as MNHEY and CDR2 as SVGAGI. V was shortened by 3 bases and J by 1 base, with 11 bases between the two germline ends. CDR3 sequence: CASSYEGRGTDTQYF. In DNA form, the CDR3 reads TGTGCCAGCAGTTATGAGGGCAGGGGCACAGATACGCAGTATTTT.

Turning to this clone: Other DNA sequences of this sample code for an identical CDR3. The rearrangement links TRBV27 to TRBJ2-7; weak D call: TRBD2 (6 bases). The CDR3 totals 14 residues. Deletions cut 3 bases from V and 2 bases from J, with 11 bases between. Germline V gives CDR1 MNHEY, CDR2 SMNVEV (reference sequence). CDR3 coding DNA: TGTGCCAGCAGTTTTGGGGGGAACGCCTACGAGCAGTACTTC. Amino acid sequence: CASSFGGNAYEQYF.

This clone was seen only a few times. V usage is TRBV30 and J usage is TRBJ1-1, with a possible D match to TRBD1 (6 bases). Trimming removed 4 bases from V and 2 bases from J, with 17 bases in between. The CDR3 contains 15 residues. From germline, CDR1 is GTSNPN and CDR2 SVGIG (reference sequence). CDR3 sequence reads: CAWNEGGKSNTEAFF. DNA for the CDR3: TGTGCCTGGAATGAAGGGGGGAAGTCTAACACTGAAGCTTTCTTT. The whole variable domain, remainder taken from reference TRBV30 and TRBJ1-1, is SQTIHQWPATLVQPVGSPLSLECTVEGTSNPNLYWYRQAAGRGLQLLFYSVGIGQISSEVPQNLSASRPQDRQFILSSKKLLLSDSGFYLCAWNEGGKSNTEAFFGQGTRLTVV.

The V gene is TRBV15, the J gene TRBJ2-7; D gene ambiguous. The V gene's germline CDR1 is LNHNV and CDR2 YYDKDF (reference sequence). The ends were cut back, 3 bases at V and 6 bases at J, with 9 bases in the middle. CDR3 length equals 12 residues. CDR3: CATSRERREQYF. CDR3 nucleotides: TGTGCCACCAGCAGGGAGCGACGCGAGCAGTACTTC. The full variable domain, in which reference TRBV15 and TRBJ2-7 provide the parts outside the CDR3, is DAMVIQNPRYQVTQFGKPVTLSCSQTLNHNVMYWYQQKSSQAPKLLFHYYDKDFNNEADTPDNFQSRRPNTSFCFLDIRSPGLGDTAMYLCATSRERREQYFGPGTRLTVT.

The chain has TRBV6-6 and TRBJ2-1; the D gene could be TRBD1 or TRBD2 (5 bases each). This CDR3 region has 16 residues. Trimming cost V 0 bases and J 7 bases, with 16 bases left between them. The germline V gene has CDR1 MNHNY and CDR2 SVGAGI (reference sequence). CDR3 residues: CASSYSTTTEGNEQFF. In nucleotides, the CDR3 is TGTGCCAGCAGTTACTCGACCACGACAGAGGGGAATGAGCAGTTCTTC.

The chain links TRBV7-6 to TRBJ2-7; a possible D gene is TRBD2 (5 bases). Germline assignment: CDR1 SGHVS and CDR2 FNYEAQ. The CDR3 covers 16 residues. The ends were cut back, 1 base at V and 2 bases at J, with 15 bases in the middle. DNA for the CDR3: TGTGCCAGCAGCTTAGAGTCTAGCCCTGCTACCTACGAGCAGTACTTC. It encodes CASSLESSPATYEQYF.

The chain uses TRBV11-2 and TRBJ2-7, with TRBD2 matching over 9 bases. The CDR3 consists of 16 residues. Germline CDR1 and CDR2: SGHAT and FQNNGV. V lost 5 bases, J lost 5 bases, and 13 bases stayed unmatched. DNA of the CDR3: TGTGCCAGCAGCCGCGACGGGGCTAGCGGGAACCACGAGCAGTACTTC. Translated, it gives CASSRDGASGNHEQYF.

J is TRBJ2-1 and V is TRBV4-1; perhaps TRBD2 as D (5 bases). CDR1 is MGHRA and CDR2 is YSYEKL in the germline V gene. Trimming took off 0 bases at V and 2 bases at J, with 14 bases between the two ends. This CDR3 has 17 amino acids. DNA for the CDR3: TGCGCCAGCAGCCAAGACCCAAGCGGAGGCCCCTACAATGAGCAGTTCTTC. This gives the protein CASSQDPSGGPYNEQFF.

The chain joins TRBV9 to TRBJ2-2, with unresolved D. The CDR3 consists of 16 residues. Looked up from germline, CDR1 is SGDLS and CDR2 is YYNGEE. Trimming stripped 4 bases from V and 1 base from J, with 14 bases between. The CDR3 sequence is CASSLPVLQNTGELFF. DNA of the CDR3: TGTGCCAGCAGCCTCCCGGTGCTACAGAACACCGGGGAGCTGTTTTTT.

Only a few counts were recorded for this clone. The V and J genes are TRBV5-8 and TRBJ1-1; D gene ambiguous. The CDR3 length is 15 residues. Trimming took off 0 bases at V and 3 bases at J, with 12 bases between the two ends. CDR1 and CDR2 (germline): SGHTS, YDEGEE. The CDR3 region has the DNA TGTGCCAGCAGCTTGGTGTCGGGATGGGACACTGAAGCTTTCTTT. Protein: CASSLVSGWDTEAFF.

To note about this clone: The sample holds other DNA sequences that translate to the same CDR3. The J gene is TRBJ2-5, the V gene TRBV29-1; D call uncertain. The CDR3 loop spans 13 amino acids. CDR1 is SQVTM, CDR2 ANQGSEA, per germline. The ends were cut back, 1 base at V and 4 bases at J, with 10 bases in the middle. The DNA for the CDR3 is TGCAGCGTTGAAGTTGGATTCTTAGAGACCCAGTACTTC. Its translation is CSVEVGFLETQYF. The full variable domain, rest sourced from reference TRBV29-1 and TRBJ2-5, is SAVISQKPSRDICQRGTSLTIQCQVDSQVTMMFWYRQQPGQSLTLIATANQGSEATYESGFVIDKFPISRPNLTFSTLTVSNMSPEDSSIYLCSVEVGFLETQYFGPGTRLLVL.

This chain links TRBV28 with TRBJ2-7, with TRBD1 matching over 7 bases. Germline lookup yields CDR1 MDHEN and CDR2 SYDVKM. V shed 6 bases and J 3 bases; nucleotides not matched to a gene: 5. The CDR3 sequence is 13 residues long. CDR3 sequence reads: CASSETGYYEQYF. The CDR3 region has the DNA TGTGCCAGCAGCGAGACAGGGTACTACGAGCAGTACTTC.

This clone was found once. The chain links TRBV11-3 to TRBJ2-1; either TRBD1 or TRBD2 may supply D (6 bases each). Germline loops: CDR1 SGHNT, CDR2 YENEEA. This CDR3 is built from 15 residues. Trimming cost V 5 bases and J 10 bases, with 21 bases left between them. CDR3 region: CASSPRLGGMGEQFF. The CDR3, as DNA: TGTGCCAGCAGCCCGCGACTAGGGGGGATGGGAGAGCAGTTCTTC.

This chain links TRBV6-5 with TRBJ1-5; D call uncertain. CDR1 and CDR2 from the germline V gene are MNHEY and SVGAGI. Trimming pared 0 bases from V and 6 bases from J, leaving 6 bases between. The CDR3 has 13 amino acids. The CDR3 region has the DNA TGTGCCAGCAGTTACTCGATGGTTCAGCCCCAGCATTTT. Translating gives CASSYSMVQPQHF.